This T cell receptor (beta chain) is from a study of shared clonotypes between healthy human individuals. Study conclusions and caveats: Generation of non-shared clonotypes was less probable than generation of clonotypes shared by all four donors.

V was clipped by 0 bases and J by 3 bases, with 13 bases between them. This CDR3 region has 15 residues. The V gene's germline CDR1 is SGHRS and CDR2 YFSETQ. Worth noting for this clone: Its target is unknown.

Profiled with immunoSEQ multiplex PCR; TCRdb holds only in-frame clones, not every one. The top ten clones hold 1.5% to 2% of a sample with about 1.9 million clones, 80% to 95% of them seen once. Naive-designated CD8 cells lacked CD45RO, were positively enriched for CCR7, and omitted terminally differentiated effector memory CD45RA+ cells. The rearrangement uses TRBV5-1 and TRBJ2-7; the D call may be TRBD1 or TRBD2 (5 bases each). Sequencing was carried out using naive CD8+ T cells from PBMCs. The origin of this receptor is a man aged 18 to 30 in good health. Some clones in this sample may be carry-over from other donors' samples. DNA for the CDR3: TGCGCCAGCAGCTTGGCCGGGACGGGGTACTACGAGCAGTACTTC. As protein: CASSLAGTGYYEQYF.